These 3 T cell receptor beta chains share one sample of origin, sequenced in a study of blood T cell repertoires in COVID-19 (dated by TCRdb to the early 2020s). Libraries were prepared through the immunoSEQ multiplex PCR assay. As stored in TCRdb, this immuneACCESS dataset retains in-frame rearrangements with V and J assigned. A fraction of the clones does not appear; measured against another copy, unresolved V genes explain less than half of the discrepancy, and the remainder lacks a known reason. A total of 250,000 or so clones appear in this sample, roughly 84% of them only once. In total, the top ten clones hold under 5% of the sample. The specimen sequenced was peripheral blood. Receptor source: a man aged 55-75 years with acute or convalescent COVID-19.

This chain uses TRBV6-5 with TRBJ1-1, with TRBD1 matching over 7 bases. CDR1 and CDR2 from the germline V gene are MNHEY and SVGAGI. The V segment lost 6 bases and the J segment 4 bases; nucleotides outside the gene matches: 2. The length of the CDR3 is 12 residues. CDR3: CASSDRVTEAFF. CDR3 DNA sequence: TGTGCCAGCAGCGACAGGGTCACTGAAGCTTTCTTT.

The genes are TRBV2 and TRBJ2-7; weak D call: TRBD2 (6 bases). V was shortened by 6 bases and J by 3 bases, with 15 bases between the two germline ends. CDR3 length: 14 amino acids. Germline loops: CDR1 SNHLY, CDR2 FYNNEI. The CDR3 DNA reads TGTGCCAGCAGCGGACCGGGACTGGGCTACGAGCAGTACTTC. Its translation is CASSGPGLGYEQYF.

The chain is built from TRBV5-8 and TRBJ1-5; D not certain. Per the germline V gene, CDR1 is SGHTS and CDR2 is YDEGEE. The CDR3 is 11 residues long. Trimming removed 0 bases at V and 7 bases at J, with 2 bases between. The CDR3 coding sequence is TGTGCCAGCAGCTTGGTACAGCCCCAGCATTTT. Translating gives CASSLVQPQHF.